This T cell receptor (beta chain) was observed in a study of shared clonotypes between healthy human individuals. Remarks on this clone: Its antigen is currently unknown.

Produced via immunoSEQ multiplex PCR; TCRdb's table is partial and in-frame only. The repertoire holds 1.4 million to 1.5 million clones, with roughly 96% as singletons. The study, taken as a whole, reports: A handful of donors held approximately 5% of naive CD4 clonotypes in common.

There are 16 residues in the CDR3. Germline CDR1 reads SGDLS; CDR2 reads YYNGEE. Trimming took off 0 bases at V and 3 bases at J, with 14 bases between the two ends. The clonotype comes from a man between 25 and 39 years old in good health. Sequenced input: naive CD4+ T cells sorted from blood. Indicated subset: CD45RA+ positively selected. This chain joins TRBV9 and TRBJ2-3; D uncertain. The CDR3 region is CASSVGTLGFTDTQYF. In DNA, the CDR3 is TGTGCCAGCAGCGTAGGGACCCTGGGATTTACAGATACGCAGTATTTT.